These 10 T cell receptor beta chains were sequenced from one sample in a study of T cell responses to AZD1222 COVID-19 vaccine. The data were produced by immunoSEQ multiplex PCR, yet TCRdb's version contains in-frame clones alone and is incomplete. The table includes 150,000 to 200,000 clones, 85% to 95% detected once. Sequenced material: peripheral blood, taken on day 0 of AZD1222 vaccination. Receptors were obtained from an adult in good health.

This CDR3 reads CASSSPLRGRASGNGYTF. DNA for the CDR3: TGTGCCAGCAGTTCACCCCTCAGGGGGAGGGCATCAGGCAATGGCTACACCTTC. The gene calls are TRBV28 and TRBJ1-2; 7 nucleotides agree with TRBD1. Germline V gives CDR1 MDHEN, CDR2 SYDVKM. V dropped 4 bases and J dropped 6; count of bases not matched to a gene: 20. This CDR3 contains 18 residues.

The chain combines TRBV10-2 with TRBJ2-7; 7 bases agree with TRBD1. The CDR3 consists of 14 residues. V was pared by 2 bases and J by 4 bases, with 5 bases of the junction left unmatched. Germline values: CDR1 WSHSY, CDR2 SAAADI. The CDR3 DNA reads as TGCGCCAGCAGTGAGGGGACAGTCATTTACGAGCAGTACTTC. Residues: CASSEGTVIYEQYF.

This chain connects TRBV7-9 to TRBJ1-6, with 7 bases identical to TRBD1. The V gene end was trimmed by 5 bases and the J gene end by 6 bases; junction bases not matched to a gene: 4. Germline CDR1 reads SEHNR; CDR2 reads FQNEAQ (reference sequence). This CDR3 has 14 amino acids. The CDR3 DNA reads TGTGCCAGCAGCCCAGGACAGGTTAATTCACCCCTCCACTTT. Its translation: CASSPGQVNSPLHF.

V gene TRBV28 combines with J gene TRBJ1-2, with TRBD1 matching 7 bases. The V gene end was trimmed by 5 bases and the J gene end by 8 bases; junction bases not matched to a gene: 8. This CDR3 contains 13 residues. CDR1 is MDHEN, CDR2 SYDVKM, per germline. The CDR3 sequence is CASSAGTVGGYTF. CDR3 DNA sequence: TGTGCCAGCAGTGCCGGGACAGTGGGGGGCTACACCTTC.

This chain uses TRBV19 with TRBJ2-2, with TRBD1 identical over 8 bases. The CDR3 is 15 amino acids. The junction had 9 bases not matched to a gene; V was cut back by 7 bases and J by 5 bases. Germline V gene sequence: CDR1 LNHDA, CDR2 SQIVND (reference sequence). For the CDR3, the DNA is TGTGCCAGTACCCCTCAGGGGGCTCTAACCGGGGAGCTGTTTTTT. Translated: CASTPQGALTGELFF.

The chain couples TRBV6-5 to TRBJ2-7; no definite D call. The CDR3 has 14 amino acids. Trimming removed 7 bases at V and 3 bases at J, with 16 bases between. Germline V gene lookup returns CDR1 MNHEY and CDR2 SVGAGI. The DNA of the CDR3 is TGTGCCAGCAAAGCCAGCCAGGCTCTCTACGAGCAGTACTTC. It is translated as CASKASQALYEQYF.

The V and J genes are TRBV6-2 or TRBV6-3 and TRBJ2-1; D not certain. V was cut by 6 bases and J by 7 bases, with 13 bases left in between. This CDR3 has 13 amino acids. Germline V lookup: CDR1 MNHEY, CDR2 SVGEGT. The chain's CDR3 is CASSLMPTNEQFF. In DNA, the CDR3 is TGTGCCAGCAGCCTCATGCCGACAAATGAGCAGTTCTTC.

The rearrangement joins TRBV18 to TRBJ2-1, with TRBD2 as a possible D gene (7 bases). Germline lookup yields CDR1 KGHSH and CDR2 LQKENI. Trimming took off 3 bases at V and 2 bases at J, with 14 bases between the two ends. This CDR3 spans 16 amino acids. The CDR3 nucleotides are TGTGCCAGCTCACCCCCCGGGGGGCCTACCTACAATGAGCAGTTCTTC. Translation: CASSPPGGPTYNEQFF.

This chain links TRBV28 with TRBJ2-7; unclear D gene. The CDR3 loop spans 12 amino acids. Germline V lookup: CDR1 MDHEN, CDR2 SYDVKM. V lost 4 bases and J 6 bases, leaving 10 bases between the germline ends. CDR3 protein: CASSSAAREQYF. DNA for the CDR3: TGTGCCAGCAGTTCCGCGGCCCGCGAGCAGTACTTC. Complete variable domain (other parts from reference TRBV28 and TRBJ2-7): DVKVTQSSRYLVKRTGEKVFLECVQDMDHENMFWYRQDPGLGLRLIYFSYDVKMKEKGDIPEGYSVSREKKERFSLILESASTNQTSMYLCASSSAAREQYFGPGTRLTVT.

The chain couples TRBV28 to TRBJ2-5; D is unclear. The germline V gene has CDR1 MDHEN and CDR2 SYDVKM. The CDR3 sequence is 16 residues long. The V and J ends lost 3 bases and 2 bases respectively, with 16 bases between them. DNA for the CDR3: TGTGCCAGCAGTTTGCGTGGGTTTGGCAGGCAAGAGACCCAGTACTTC. Translated: CASSLRGFGRQETQYF.